Listed below are T cell receptor beta chains from one sample, sequenced in a study of PD-L1 blockade in urothelial cancer. Sequencing used immunoSEQ multiplex PCR; TCRdb keeps in-frame clones, though not all of them. The sample has about 36,000 clones; 84% are singletons. The material sequenced was PBMCs, taken around atezolizumab (anti-PD-L1) treatment. These receptors were taken from a man aged 40-50 years with urothelial cancer. The CDR3 runs from the conserved cysteine through the conserved F or W. The order of the fields is clone size, CDR3 length, V gene, J gene, D gene, CDR3 DNA, CDR3 protein. A D gene is named only where the DNA matches it firmly. The size entry is marked missing in some rows and otherwise reads once, few, many or a size class.

.	15	TRBV10-3	TRBJ2-3	TRBD1	TGTGCCATCAGTGAGTCGGGACAGGGGGCGGATACGCAGTATTTT	CAISESGQGADTQYF
.	12	TRBV2	TRBJ2-7	.	TGTGCCAGTGGCCCGACTTCCTACGAGCAGTACTTC	CASGPTSYEQYF
.	12	TRBV11-2	TRBJ2-7	.	TGTGCCAGCAGCGCCGAGGGCTACGAGCAGTACTTC	CASSAEGYEQYF
.	14	TRBV15	TRBJ2-3	.	TGTGCCACCCCCTCATCAGGGTCCACAGATACGCAGTATTTT	CATPSSGSTDTQYF
.	15	TRBV4-1	TRBJ2-1	TRBD2	TGCGCCAGCAGCCAATCAGCGGGAGGATACAATGAGCAGTTCTTC	CASSQSAGGYNEQFF
once	14	TRBV19	TRBJ2-7	TRBD1	TGTGCCAGTAGCGAACAGGGGGACCCCTACGAGCAGTACTTC	CASSEQGDPYEQYF
.	12	TRBV25-1	TRBJ2-1	.	TGTGCCAGCAGTGAATATATCAATGAGCAGTTCTTC	CASSEYINEQFF
.	16	TRBV7-3	TRBJ2-2	TRBD2	TGTGCCAGCAGCTTAACGCTAACTAGCGGCACCGGGGAGCTGTTTTTT	CASSLTLTSGTGELFF
once	14	TRBV9	TRBJ1-2	TRBD1	TGTGCCAGTACCACAGGGGGCGCGAACTATGGCTACACCTTC	CASTTGGANYGYTF
.	14	TRBV11-2	TRBJ1-2	.	TGTGCCAGCAGCTTAGCGAAGGGGCCTTATGGCTACACCTTC	CASSLAKGPYGYTF
.	14	TRBV7-9	TRBJ2-5	TRBD2	TGTGCCAGCAGCGGACTAGTGTGGCAAGAGACCCAGTACTTC	CASSGLVWQETQYF
few	13	TRBV6-5	TRBJ1-2	.	TGTGCCAGCAGAGACCGCGGGATCTATGGCTACACCTTC	CASRDRGIYGYTF
once	14	TRBV6-5	TRBJ2-1	.	TGTGCCAGCAGGACTGTCGCTCCGTCGAATGAGCAGTTCTTC	CASRTVAPSNEQFF
few	15	TRBV6-5	TRBJ1-1	.	TGTGCCAGCAGTCCCCCACCGGGAATGAACACTGAAGCTTTCTTT	CASSPPPGMNTEAFF
few	19	TRBV4-3	TRBJ1-3	.	TGCGCCAGCAGCCAAGATCTTGGGGCACCCACGAGCTCTGGAAACACCATATATTTT	CASSQDLGAPTSSGNTIYF
once	18	TRBV9	TRBJ2-3	.	TGTGCCAGCAGCCCCCGATTTCTGACAGGAGGCCACACAGATACGCAGTATTTT	CASSPRFLTGGHTDTQYF
.	14	TRBV6-5	TRBJ1-5	.	TGTGCCAGCAGACAACAGGGTTGGAATCAGCCCCAGCATTTT	CASRQQGWNQPQHF
.	13	TRBV19	TRBJ2-7	TRBD1	TGTGCCAGTAGGCAGGGACAGACCTACGAGCAGTACTTC	CASRQGQTYEQYF